This T cell receptor beta chain is drawn from a study of cytomegalovirus exposure and HLA in healthy donors. Trimming cost V 4 bases and J 6 bases, with 9 bases left between them. Germline V gene sequence: CDR1 SGHRS, CDR2 YFSETQ. This CDR3 is built from 12 residues. Use of 60 Vbeta and 13 Jbeta primers characterized the PCR. Clones were read by immunoSEQ multiplex PCR, and TCRdb kept only the in-frame ones, dropping some. Among roughly 130,000 clones listed, roughly 75% were seen once. The specimen sequenced was PBMCs. The chain employs TRBV5-1 and TRBJ2-3; D might be TRBD2 (5 bases). This receptor was identified in a man aged 30 to 45 in good health and CMV-seronegative. As DNA, the CDR3 is TGCGCCAGCAGCGCCCCGGGGGATACGCAGTATTTT. It translates to CASSAPGDTQYF.